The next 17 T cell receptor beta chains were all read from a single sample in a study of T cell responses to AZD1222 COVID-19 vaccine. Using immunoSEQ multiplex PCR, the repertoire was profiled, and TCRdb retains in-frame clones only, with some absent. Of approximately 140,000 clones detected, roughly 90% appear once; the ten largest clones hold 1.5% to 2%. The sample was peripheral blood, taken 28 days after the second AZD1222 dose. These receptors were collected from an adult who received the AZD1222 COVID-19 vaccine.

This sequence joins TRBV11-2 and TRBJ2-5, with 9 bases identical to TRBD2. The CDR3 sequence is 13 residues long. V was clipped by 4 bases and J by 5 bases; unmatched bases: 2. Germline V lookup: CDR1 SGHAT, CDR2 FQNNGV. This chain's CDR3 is CASSSAGGETQYF. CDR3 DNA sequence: TGTGCCAGCAGCTCCGCGGGGGGGGAGACCCAGTACTTC. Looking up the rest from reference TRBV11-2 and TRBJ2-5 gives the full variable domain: EAGVAQSPRYKIIEKRQSVAFWCNPISGHATLYWYQQILGQGPKLLIQFQNNGVVDDSQLPKDRFSAERLKGVDSTLKIQPAKLEDSAVYLCASSSAGGETQYFGPGTRLLVL.

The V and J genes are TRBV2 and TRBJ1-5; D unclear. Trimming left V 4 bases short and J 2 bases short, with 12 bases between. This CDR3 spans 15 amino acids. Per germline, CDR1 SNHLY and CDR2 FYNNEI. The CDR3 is CASSGGTVGNQPQHF. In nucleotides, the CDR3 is TGTGCCAGCAGTGGGGGTACTGTTGGCAATCAGCCCCAGCATTTT. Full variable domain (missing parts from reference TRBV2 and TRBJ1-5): EPEVTQTPSHQVTQMGQEVILRCVPISNHLYFYWYRQILGQKVEFLVSFYNNEISEKSEIFDDQFSVERPDGSNFTLKIRSTKLEDSAMYFCASSGGTVGNQPQHFGDGTRLSIL.

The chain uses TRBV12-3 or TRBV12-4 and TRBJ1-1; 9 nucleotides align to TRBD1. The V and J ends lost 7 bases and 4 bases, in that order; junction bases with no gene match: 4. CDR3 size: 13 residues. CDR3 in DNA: TGTGCCAGCAACTTACAGGGGGCCACTGAAGCTTTCTTT. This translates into CASNLQGATEAFF.

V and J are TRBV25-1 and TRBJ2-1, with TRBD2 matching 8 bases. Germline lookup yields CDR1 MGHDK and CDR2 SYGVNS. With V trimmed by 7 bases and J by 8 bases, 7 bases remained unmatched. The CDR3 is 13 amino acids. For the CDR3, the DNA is TGTGCCAGCAAATTGGCGGGGGGCGATGAGCAGTTCTTC. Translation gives CASKLAGGDEQFF.

The CDR3 DNA reads TGTGCCAGTAGTGTTGGAGAGACCCAGTACTTC. Its translation is CASSVGETQYF. The chain has TRBV19 and TRBJ2-5; unclear D gene. Germline loops: CDR1 LNHDA, CDR2 SQIVND (reference sequence). Trimming pared 5 bases from V and 4 bases from J, leaving 5 bases between. The CDR3 is made up of 11 amino acids. Full variable domain (outside the CDR3, taken from reference TRBV19 and TRBJ2-5): DGGITQSPKYLFRKEGQNVTLSCEQNLNHDAMYWYRQDPGQGLRLIYYSQIVNDFQKGDIAEGYSVSREKKESFPLTVTSAQKNPTAFYLCASSVGETQYFGPGTRLLVL.

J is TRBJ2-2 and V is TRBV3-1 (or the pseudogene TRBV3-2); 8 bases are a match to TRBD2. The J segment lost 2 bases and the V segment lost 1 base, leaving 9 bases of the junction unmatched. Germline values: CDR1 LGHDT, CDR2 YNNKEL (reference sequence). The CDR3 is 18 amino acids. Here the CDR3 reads CASSQVSPLAGNTGELFF. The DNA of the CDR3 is TGTGCCAGCAGCCAAGTTTCCCCCCTAGCGGGTAACACCGGGGAGCTGTTTTTT.

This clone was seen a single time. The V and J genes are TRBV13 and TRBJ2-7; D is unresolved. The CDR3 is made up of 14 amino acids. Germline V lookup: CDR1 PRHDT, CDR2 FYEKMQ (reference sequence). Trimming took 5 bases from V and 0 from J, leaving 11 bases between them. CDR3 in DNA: TGTGCCAGCAGCCTCGACCGGAGCTCCTACGAGCAGTACTTC. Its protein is CASSLDRSSYEQYF.

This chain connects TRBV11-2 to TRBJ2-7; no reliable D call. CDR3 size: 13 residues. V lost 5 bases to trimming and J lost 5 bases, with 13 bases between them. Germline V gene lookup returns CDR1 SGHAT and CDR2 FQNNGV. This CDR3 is CASSPLLTDEQYF. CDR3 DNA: TGTGCCAGCAGCCCCCTCTTGACCGACGAGCAGTACTTC.

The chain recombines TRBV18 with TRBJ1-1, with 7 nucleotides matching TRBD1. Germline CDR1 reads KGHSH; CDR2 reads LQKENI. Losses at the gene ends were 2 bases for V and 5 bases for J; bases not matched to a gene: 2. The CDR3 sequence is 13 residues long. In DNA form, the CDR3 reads TGTGCCAGCTCACCAAGGGGGCATACTGAAGCTTTCTTT. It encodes CASSPRGHTEAFF.

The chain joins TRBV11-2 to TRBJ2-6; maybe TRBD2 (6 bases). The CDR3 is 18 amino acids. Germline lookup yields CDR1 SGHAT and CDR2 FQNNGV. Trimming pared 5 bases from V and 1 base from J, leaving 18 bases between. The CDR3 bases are TGTGCCAGCAGCCCTGAGGAGGGTTTCTATTCTGGGGCCAACGTCCTGACTTTC. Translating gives CASSPEEGFYSGANVLTF.

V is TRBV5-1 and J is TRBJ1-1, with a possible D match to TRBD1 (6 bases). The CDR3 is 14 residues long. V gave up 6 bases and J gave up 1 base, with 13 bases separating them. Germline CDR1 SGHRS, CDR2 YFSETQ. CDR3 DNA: TGCGCCAGCACCGTACAGGGCCCGAACACTGAAGCTTTCTTT. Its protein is CASTVQGPNTEAFF.

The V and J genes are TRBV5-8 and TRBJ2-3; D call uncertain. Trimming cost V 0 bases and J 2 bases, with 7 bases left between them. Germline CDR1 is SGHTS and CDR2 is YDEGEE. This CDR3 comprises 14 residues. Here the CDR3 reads CASSLVRNTDTQYF. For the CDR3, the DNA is TGTGCCAGCAGCTTGGTTAGGAACACAGATACGCAGTATTTT.

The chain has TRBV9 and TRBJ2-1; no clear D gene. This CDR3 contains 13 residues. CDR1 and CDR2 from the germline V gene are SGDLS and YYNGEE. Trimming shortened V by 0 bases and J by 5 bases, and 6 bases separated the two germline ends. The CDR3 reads CASSVGVNNEQFF. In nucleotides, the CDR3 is TGTGCCAGCAGCGTAGGGGTGAACAATGAGCAGTTCTTC.

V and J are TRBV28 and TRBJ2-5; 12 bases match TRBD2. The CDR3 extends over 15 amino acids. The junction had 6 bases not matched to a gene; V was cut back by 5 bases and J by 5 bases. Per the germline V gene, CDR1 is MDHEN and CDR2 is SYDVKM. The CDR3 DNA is TGTGCCAGCAGTCTCCTAGCGGGAGGGGAGGAGACCCAGTACTTC. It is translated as CASSLLAGGEETQYF.

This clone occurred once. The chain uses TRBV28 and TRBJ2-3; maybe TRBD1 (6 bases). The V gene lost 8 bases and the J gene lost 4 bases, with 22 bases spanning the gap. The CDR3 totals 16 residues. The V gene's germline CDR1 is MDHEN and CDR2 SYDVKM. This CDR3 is CASPPMGHPLSDTQYF. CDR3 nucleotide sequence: TGTGCCAGCCCACCGATGGGACACCCTCTATCAGATACGCAGTATTTT.

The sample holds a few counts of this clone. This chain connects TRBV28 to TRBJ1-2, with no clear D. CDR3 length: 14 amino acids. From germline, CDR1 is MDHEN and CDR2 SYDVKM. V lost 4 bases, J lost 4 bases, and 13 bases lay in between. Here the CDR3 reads CASSSPRQPYGYTF. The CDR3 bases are TGTGCCAGCAGTTCCCCCCGGCAGCCCTATGGCTACACCTTC.

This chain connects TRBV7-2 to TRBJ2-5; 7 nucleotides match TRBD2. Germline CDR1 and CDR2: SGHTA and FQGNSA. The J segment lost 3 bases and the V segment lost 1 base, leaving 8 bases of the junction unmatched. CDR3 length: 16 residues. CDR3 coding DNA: TGTGCCAGCAGCTTAGTAGCAGGGAGGGTTGAAGAGACCCAGTACTTC. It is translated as CASSLVAGRVEETQYF.